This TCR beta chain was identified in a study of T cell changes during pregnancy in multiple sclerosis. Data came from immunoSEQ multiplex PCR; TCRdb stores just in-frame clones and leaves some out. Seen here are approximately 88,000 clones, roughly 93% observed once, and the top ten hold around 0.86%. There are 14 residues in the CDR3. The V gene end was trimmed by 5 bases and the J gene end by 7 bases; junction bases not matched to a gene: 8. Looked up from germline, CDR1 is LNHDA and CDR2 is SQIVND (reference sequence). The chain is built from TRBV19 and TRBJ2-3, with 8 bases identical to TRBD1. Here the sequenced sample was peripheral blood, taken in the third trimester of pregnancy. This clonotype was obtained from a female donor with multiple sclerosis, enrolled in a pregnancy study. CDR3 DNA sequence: TGTGCCAGTAGTTCGACAGGGGCAAGATATACGCAGTATTTT. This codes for CASSSTGARYTQYF.